The rows below give T cell receptor beta chains drawn from one sample of a study of CD4 T cells in relation to SARS-CoV-2 and coronaviruses. Repertoires were generated with immunoSEQ multiplex PCR, while TCRdb's copy carries only in-frame clones and drops some. The data show around 20,000 clones, over 70% seen once. These receptors lack a known antigen. Sequencing was carried out using CD4+ T cells from PBMCs, cultured in vitro. These receptors came from a human donor in good health. CDR3s include the opening cysteine and the closing phenylalanine or tryptophan. D genes are given only for firm matches. Expanded clones get a size class; other rows say once, few or many, or leave the size out.

D gene: .; J gene: TRBJ2-7; V gene: TRBV30; clone size: once; CDR3 DNA: TGTGCCTGGGCGCCAGGGGGAGGCCTCTACGAGCAGTACTTC; CDR3 protein: CAWAPGGGLYEQYF
D gene: .; J gene: TRBJ1-4; V gene: TRBV7-6; clone size: .; CDR3 DNA: TGTGCCAGCAGCTTAGAGGCCGGCAATAATGAAAAACTGTTTTTT; CDR3 protein: CASSLEAGNNEKLFF
D gene: .; J gene: TRBJ2-6; V gene: TRBV19; clone size: .; CDR3 DNA: TGTGCCAGTAAGGGGAATGGGGCCAACGTCCTGACTTTC; CDR3 protein: CASKGNGANVLTF
D gene: .; J gene: TRBJ2-3; V gene: TRBV5-1; clone size: .; CDR3 DNA: TGCGCCAGCAGCCCCCTCCAGTCAGGCACAGATACGCAGTATTTT; CDR3 protein: CASSPLQSGTDTQYF
D gene: .; J gene: TRBJ1-1; V gene: TRBV9; clone size: .; CDR3 DNA: TGTGCCAGCAGCGTAGGGGAAGGCCAGACGAGAGAAGCTTTCTTT; CDR3 protein: CASSVGEGQTREAFF
D gene: TRBD1; J gene: TRBJ1-4; V gene: TRBV6-6; clone size: .; CDR3 DNA: TGTGCCACTCTCCACTCAGGGGGAGATGAAAAACTGTTTTTT; CDR3 protein: CATLHSGGDEKLFF
D gene: .; J gene: TRBJ2-3; V gene: TRBV6-6; clone size: once; CDR3 DNA: TGTGCCAGCAGTGGAGAACAGGGTTCTACGCAGTATTTT; CDR3 protein: CASSGEQGSTQYF
D gene: .; J gene: TRBJ1-5; V gene: TRBV4-3; clone size: .; CDR3 DNA: TGCGCCAGCAGCCAAGTGGTGAATAGCAATCAGCCCCAGCATTTT; CDR3 protein: CASSQVVNSNQPQHF
D gene: .; J gene: TRBJ1-3; V gene: TRBV21-1; clone size: .; CDR3 DNA: TGTGCCAGCACCCGACTACAGCCGGGAATCACCATATATTTT; CDR3 protein: CASTRLQPGITIYF
D gene: TRBD1; J gene: TRBJ1-3; V gene: TRBV7-2; clone size: once; CDR3 DNA: TGTGCCAGCAGCTTATCGGGACAGGAGGGAAACACCATATATTTT; CDR3 protein: CASSLSGQEGNTIYF
D gene: .; J gene: TRBJ1-5; V gene: TRBV18; clone size: .; CDR3 DNA: TGTGCCAGCTCACCTCAGAGGGGGGCTGGGCAGCCCCAGCATTTT; CDR3 protein: CASSPQRGAGQPQHF
D gene: .; J gene: TRBJ1-2; V gene: TRBV7-9; clone size: .; CDR3 DNA: TGTGCCAGCAGCTTAGTTGGCTATGGCTACACCTTC; CDR3 protein: CASSLVGYGYTF
D gene: .; J gene: TRBJ1-2; V gene: TRBV7-2; clone size: once; CDR3 DNA: TGTGCCAGCAGCTTAGGGGGAGAGGCCAACTATGGCTACACCTTC; CDR3 protein: CASSLGGEANYGYTF
D gene: .; J gene: TRBJ1-5; V gene: TRBV3-1/TRBV3-2; clone size: .; CDR3 DNA: TGTGCCAGCAGCCAAGATCGGGAGAATCAGCCCCAGCATTTT; CDR3 protein: CASSQDRENQPQHF
D gene: .; J gene: TRBJ1-6; V gene: TRBV7-2; clone size: once; CDR3 DNA: TGTGCCAGCAGCTCATCAACAGGCAGTTGGGCTTCACCCCTCCACTTT; CDR3 protein: CASSSSTGSWASPLHF
D gene: .; J gene: TRBJ2-7; V gene: TRBV7-2; clone size: .; CDR3 DNA: TGTGCCAGCAGCTTATTACACTTCGGGGCCTACGAGCAGTACTTC; CDR3 protein: CASSLLHFGAYEQYF
D gene: .; J gene: TRBJ1-1; V gene: TRBV21-1; clone size: .; CDR3 DNA: TGTGCCAGCAGCAAAAACAGCCCCCGGCAAGCAGGGGGCGCGGGGAACACTGAAGCTTTCTTT; CDR3 protein: CASSKNSPRQAGGAGNTEAFF
D gene: .; J gene: TRBJ1-2; V gene: TRBV3-1/TRBV3-2; clone size: .; CDR3 DNA: TGTGCCAGCAGCCAAGGGGTAGACTATGGCTACACCTTC; CDR3 protein: CASSQGVDYGYTF
D gene: .; J gene: TRBJ2-1; V gene: TRBV25-1; clone size: .; CDR3 DNA: TGTGCCAGCAGTGAACCGGGCCCCCTCTCCTACAATGAGCAGTTCTTC; CDR3 protein: CASSEPGPLSYNEQFF
D gene: .; J gene: TRBJ1-2; V gene: TRBV30; clone size: .; CDR3 DNA: TGTGCCTGGAGTGTACTCTCGGGCTATGGCTACACCTTC; CDR3 protein: CAWSVLSGYGYTF
D gene: .; J gene: TRBJ2-7; V gene: TRBV27; clone size: .; CDR3 DNA: TGTGCCAGCAGTTCGAACACGGGGCCCACCTACGAGCAGTACTTC; CDR3 protein: CASSSNTGPTYEQYF
D gene: TRBD1; J gene: TRBJ2-6; V gene: TRBV7-2; clone size: .; CDR3 DNA: TGTGCCAGCAGCCGTCTCCCGGGACAGGGTTCCAACGTCCTGACTTTC; CDR3 protein: CASSRLPGQGSNVLTF
D gene: .; J gene: TRBJ1-4; V gene: TRBV6-4; clone size: .; CDR3 DNA: TGTGCCAGCAGTGGGGCGAGGTCTAATGAAAAACTGTTTTTT; CDR3 protein: CASSGARSNEKLFF
D gene: .; J gene: TRBJ1-1; V gene: TRBV20-1; clone size: .; CDR3 DNA: TGCAGTGCTAGTCGGTCACAGAACACTGAAGCTTTCTTT; CDR3 protein: CSASRSQNTEAFF
D gene: TRBD1; J gene: TRBJ2-7; V gene: TRBV5-4; clone size: .; CDR3 DNA: TGTGCCAGCAGTGAACAGGGGGCCTACGAGCAGTACTTC; CDR3 protein: CASSEQGAYEQYF
D gene: .; J gene: TRBJ2-7; V gene: TRBV16; clone size: .; CDR3 DNA: TGTGCCAGCAGCCAATTCACTCCCGAGCAGTACTTC; CDR3 protein: CASSQFTPEQYF
D gene: TRBD2; J gene: TRBJ2-7; V gene: TRBV19; clone size: once; CDR3 DNA: TGTGCCAGTAGTATAGATGTACTAGCGGGAGCGGACGAGCAGTACTTC; CDR3 protein: CASSIDVLAGADEQYF
D gene: TRBD1; J gene: TRBJ2-1; V gene: TRBV19; clone size: .; CDR3 DNA: TGTGCCAGTAGTATGATACCGGGACAGGTGGTGAATGAGCAGTTCTTC; CDR3 protein: CASSMIPGQVVNEQFF
D gene: .; J gene: TRBJ1-4; V gene: TRBV4-3; clone size: .; CDR3 DNA: TGCGCCAGCAGCCGAAGCTTTAATGAAAAACTGTTTTTT; CDR3 protein: CASSRSFNEKLFF
D gene: .; J gene: TRBJ2-6; V gene: TRBV5-4; clone size: once; CDR3 DNA: TGTGCCAGCAGCAGAGGGACGGACTCTGGGGCCAACGTCCTGACTTTC; CDR3 protein: CASSRGTDSGANVLTF
D gene: .; J gene: TRBJ2-3; V gene: TRBV18; clone size: .; CDR3 DNA: TGTGCCAGCTCACCAGCAGCGCAAGGTACGCAGTATTTT; CDR3 protein: CASSPAAQGTQYF
D gene: .; J gene: TRBJ1-3; V gene: TRBV9; clone size: .; CDR3 DNA: TGTGCCTCCGGGACGACGCCAAACTTCTCTGGAAACACCATATATTTT; CDR3 protein: CASGTTPNFSGNTIYF
D gene: TRBD1; J gene: TRBJ2-5; V gene: TRBV6-5; clone size: .; CDR3 DNA: TGTGCCAGCAGTTACTCGGGGGACAGGGAAGGAGAGACCCAGTACTTC; CDR3 protein: CASSYSGDREGETQYF
D gene: .; J gene: TRBJ2-3; V gene: TRBV5-1; clone size: .; CDR3 DNA: TGCGCCAGCAGCTTGGCTCTGGGACGGGGGGCCACAGATACGCAGTATTTT; CDR3 protein: CASSLALGRGATDTQYF
D gene: TRBD1; J gene: TRBJ1-1; V gene: TRBV11-2; clone size: .; CDR3 DNA: TGTGCCAGCAGCTTGACTGAAGGGGGCGCCACTGAAGCTTTCTTT; CDR3 protein: CASSLTEGGATEAFF
D gene: .; J gene: TRBJ2-5; V gene: TRBV2; clone size: once; CDR3 DNA: TGTGCCAGCAGGGATCAAGAGACCCAGTACTTC; CDR3 protein: CASRDQETQYF
D gene: .; J gene: TRBJ2-1; V gene: TRBV4-2; clone size: .; CDR3 DNA: TGTGCCAGCAGCCAAGAAGCAGTGGGGATCTACAATGAGCAGTTCTTC; CDR3 protein: CASSQEAVGIYNEQFF
D gene: .; J gene: TRBJ1-4; V gene: TRBV4-3; clone size: .; CDR3 DNA: TGCGCCAGCAGCCAAGGAGGGCCAACAGGGATTAGGGAAAAACTGTTTTTT; CDR3 protein: CASSQGGPTGIREKLFF